This TCR beta chain originates from a study of early T cells in non-severe SARS-CoV-2 infection. Background on the study: From unsorted whole blood, bulk RNA was sequenced, and the chains remained unpaired.

Molecules of cDNA were individually given unique molecular identifiers that were attached to them. TCRdb used MiXCR to reprocess the 5' RACE reads, holding one entry per CDR3 protein. The data show 84,000 or so distinct CDR3 sequences, about 12% seen once. General observations from the study: VDJdb matching skewed toward anti-spike CD8 responses, missing private and CD4 specificities.

With V trimmed by 7 bases and J by 7 bases, 13 bases remained unmatched. CDR1 and CDR2 from the germline V gene are SQVTM and ANQGSEA. This CDR3 contains 13 residues. This clonotype was seen at least ten times. As yet, its antigen is unknown. This clonotype was sampled from an adult who was a healthcare worker with PCR-confirmed SARS-CoV-2 infection or an uninfected control (not recorded which). This rearrangement joins TRBV29-1 to TRBJ2-7, with 7 bases aligning to TRBD1. The sequenced sample was whole blood. CDR3 amino acids: CSARQGPRREQYF. In DNA, the CDR3 is TGCAGCGCCAGACAGGGACCCCGAAGGGAGCAGTACTTC.